Only a few counts were recorded for the clone carrying this T cell receptor (beta chain). This specimen belongs to a study of blood T cell repertoires in COVID-19. The wider study: Samples representing acute and convalescent COVID-19 were sourced from the United States, Italy and Spain. PBMCs, B-cell-depleted T cells, or T cells provided the cDNA or gDNA that made up the material.

CDR1 SGHTS and CDR2 YDEGEE come from the germline V gene. V was clipped by 0 bases and J by 3 bases; unmatched bases: 5. The CDR3 is 16 amino acids. Libraries were prepared by immunoSEQ multiplex PCR; TCRdb keeps only in-frame clonotypes and omits some of them. The sample holds some 100,000 clones, 75% to 95% seen once. This clonotype was obtained from a man aged 50-60 years with acute or convalescent COVID-19. The chain links TRBV5-8 to TRBJ1-5; TRBD1 matches 8 bases. The sequenced material came from peripheral blood. CDR3 sequence: CASSLGYRGDNQPQHF. The CDR3 DNA is TGTGCCAGCAGCTTGGGTTACAGGGGGGACAATCAGCCCCAGCATTTT.